This T cell receptor beta chain was obtained from a study of response to subunit inactivated influenza vaccine. Findings and caveats of the study: Authors suggested that a seasonal influenza vaccination recruits few new T cells each time.

MiXCR was run by TCRdb on the RT-PCR reads, yielding one entry per CDR3 protein. Among 450,000 to 600,000 distinct CDR3 sequences listed, approximately 7.1% were seen once. This clonotype was counted only a few times. Its antigen is still unknown. This TCR was sampled from a man in his fifties or sixties who received an inactivated influenza vaccine. This specimen consisted of PBMCs from blood, obtained less than 30 months after vaccination.

The CDR3 is CASMLAGGPGQFF. The DNA of the CDR3 is TGCGCCAGCATGTTAGCGGGGGGGCCAGGGCAGTTCTTC. This sequence joins TRBV10-2 and TRBJ2-1, with 11 bases fitting TRBD2. V lost 7 bases and J lost 12; bases outside the gene matches: 8. The CDR3 is 13 amino acids. Per germline, CDR1 WSHSY and CDR2 SAAADI.